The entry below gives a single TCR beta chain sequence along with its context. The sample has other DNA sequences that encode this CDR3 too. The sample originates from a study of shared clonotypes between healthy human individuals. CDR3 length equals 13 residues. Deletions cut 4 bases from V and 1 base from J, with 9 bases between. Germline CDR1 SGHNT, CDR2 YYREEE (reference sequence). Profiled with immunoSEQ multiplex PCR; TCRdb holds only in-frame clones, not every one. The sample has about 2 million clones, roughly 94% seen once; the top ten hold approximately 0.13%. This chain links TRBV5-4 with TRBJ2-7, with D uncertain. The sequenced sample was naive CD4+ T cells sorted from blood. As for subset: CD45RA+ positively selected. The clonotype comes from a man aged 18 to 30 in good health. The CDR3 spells CASSLGSSYEQYF. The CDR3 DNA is TGTGCCAGCAGCCTGGGATCTTCCTACGAGCAGTACTTC.